This T cell receptor (beta chain) was recorded in a study of T-cell reconstitution after alpha-beta-depleted transplantation in children. This sample's TCRbeta library carried unique molecular identifier barcodes. Via MiXCR, TCRdb re-called the PCR reads, giving one row per CDR3 protein. This sample yields about 600,000 distinct CDR3 sequences, of which about 10% are seen a single time; roughly 4% belongs to the top ten. V was cut by 8 bases and J by 2 bases, with 13 bases left in between. Germline V lookup: CDR1 MGHDK, CDR2 SYGVNS. The CDR3 covers 14 residues. This receptor was taken from a human donor who donated a stem cell graft to a child with acute myeloid leukemia. This chain links TRBV25-1 with TRBJ1-5; tentative D call: TRBD1 (5 bases). The source was PBMCs from the stem cell graft donor, collected from the stem cell graft. The CDR3 region is CASAGGGGNQPQHF. DNA for the CDR3: TGTGCCAGCGCGGGGGGGGGAGGCAATCAGCCCCAGCATTTT.